Reported below is one T cell receptor beta chain. This sample was taken from a study of blood T cells in healthy people across ages. A J-beta primer mix and a sample-barcoded 5' primer were used in a second PCR of about 7 to 12 cycles. MiXCR, run by TCRdb on the 5' RACE reads, gives a single entry per CDR3 protein. This table holds fewer than 800,000 distinct CDR3 sequences, approximately 49% found once. Trimming removed 1 base from V and 1 base from J; junction bases left unmatched: 3. In germline, CDR1 is LGHNA, CDR2 YSLEER. The CDR3 covers 15 residues. The sequence was collected from an older woman in good health. V usage is TRBV4-3 and J usage is TRBJ1-2, with 7 nucleotides matching TRBD1. Sequences were obtained from blood. CDR3 coding DNA: TGCGCCAGCAGCCAAGTAGGGGGCAGTAACTATGGCTACACCTTC. Encoded protein: CASSQVGGSNYGYTF.